A single sample gave rise to the 26 T cell receptor beta chains below, sequenced in a study of blood T cell repertoires in COVID-19. The data were produced by immunoSEQ multiplex PCR, yet TCRdb's version contains in-frame clones alone and is incomplete. Of about 200,000 clones in the sample, almost 85% are singletons; the top ten hold approximately 16%. Sequenced sample: PBMCs or T cells enriched from blood (not recorded which). These receptors were obtained from a man between 35 and 55 years old who had recovered from COVID-19.

The chain uses TRBV4-2 and TRBJ1-5; D not certain. The CDR3 sequence is 13 residues long. The germline V and J ends were trimmed by 2 bases and 2 bases, with 4 bases remaining between them. Per the germline V gene, CDR1 is LGHNA and CDR2 is YNFKEQ. The CDR3 sequence: CASSQSRNQPQHF. CDR3 DNA sequence: TGTGCCAGCAGCCAAAGCCGCAATCAGCCCCAGCATTTT.

This clone appeared once. This chain's CDR3 is CASSPRAILNTGELFF. DNA for the CDR3: TGTGCCAGCAGCCCCAGGGCCATACTTAACACCGGGGAGCTGTTTTTT. This rearrangement joins TRBV4-2 to TRBJ2-2; D perhaps matches TRBD1 (5 bases). V lost 4 bases, J lost 2 bases, and 14 bases lay in between. This CDR3 contains 16 residues. Germline V CDR1 and CDR2: LGHNA, YNFKEQ.

The gene calls are TRBV4-2 and TRBJ2-7, with a possible D match to TRBD2 (5 bases). Germline V lookup: CDR1 LGHNA, CDR2 YNFKEQ. CDR3 length: 14 residues. With 4 bases removed from V and 6 bases from J, the gap between germline ends came to 16 bases. CDR3 protein: CASSPEAVGSEQYF. In DNA form, the CDR3 reads TGTGCCAGCAGCCCGGAGGCGGTCGGGTCCGAGCAGTACTTC.

J is TRBJ1-5 and V is TRBV2; 9 bases line up with TRBD1. The CDR3 sequence is 13 residues long. The germline CDR1 and CDR2 sequences are SNHLY and FYNNEI. CDR3 in amino acids: CAEGGQGGQPQHF. The CDR3 bases are TGTGCTGAGGGGGGACAGGGTGGGCAGCCCCAGCATTTT.

This chain connects TRBV28 to TRBJ1-1; TRBD1 agrees at 8 bases. The germline CDR1 and CDR2 sequences are MDHEN and SYDVKM. CDR3 size: 15 residues. The V gene end was trimmed by 5 bases and the J gene end by 7 bases; junction bases not matched to a gene: 12. CDR3 sequence reads: CASSPWGQGAVEAFF. The CDR3 nucleotides are TGTGCCAGCAGTCCCTGGGGGCAGGGGGCTGTTGAAGCTTTCTTT. Variable domain in full (rest from reference TRBV28 and TRBJ1-1): DVKVTQSSRYLVKRTGEKVFLECVQDMDHENMFWYRQDPGLGLRLIYFSYDVKMKEKGDIPEGYSVSREKKERFSLILESASTNQTSMYLCASSPWGQGAVEAFFGQGTRLTVV.

This clone was observed a single time. The chain couples TRBV10-2 to TRBJ1-1, with TRBD1 matching over 7 bases. The length of the CDR3 is 14 residues. CDR1 is WSHSY and CDR2 is SAAADI in the germline V gene. J lost 6 bases, V lost 3 bases, and 7 bases had no gene match. CDR3: CASSDLQGGAEAFF. In DNA, the CDR3 is TGCGCCAGCAGTGACCTGCAGGGGGGAGCTGAAGCTTTCTTT.

This clone appeared a few times. The chain couples TRBV2 to TRBJ2-1, with D tentatively TRBD1 (6 bases). V shed 8 bases and J shed 3 bases, with 14 bases lying between them. The CDR3 is 14 residues long. Germline-derived CDR1 and CDR2 are SNHLY and FYNNEI. The CDR3 DNA is TGTGCCAGCGTCCGACAGGCAGACTACAATGAGCAGTTCTTC. Translating gives CASVRQADYNEQFF.

A few counts support this clone. The rearrangement links TRBV7-3 to TRBJ2-2; TRBD2 matches at 7 bases. V was pared by 2 bases and J by 6 bases, with 3 bases of the junction left unmatched. Germline V gene data show CDR1 as SGHTA and CDR2 as FQGTGA. CDR3 length equals 14 residues. In DNA form, the CDR3 reads TGTGCCAGCAGCTTAGGGAGGGTTGCCGGGGAGCTGTTTTTT. Amino acid sequence: CASSLGRVAGELFF.

This rearrangement joins TRBV19 to TRBJ2-5; 9 bases match TRBD1. Germline V lookup: CDR1 LNHDA, CDR2 SQIVND (reference sequence). The CDR3 runs 15 residues. V shed 1 base and J 5 bases; nucleotides not matched to a gene: 5. Here the CDR3 reads CASSIGTGVGETQYF. CDR3 nucleotides: TGTGCCAGTAGTATAGGGACAGGGGTTGGGGAGACCCAGTACTTC.

The chain couples TRBV2 to TRBJ2-2, with D possibly being TRBD1 (6 bases). The length of the CDR3 is 14 residues. CDR1 and CDR2 from the germline V gene are SNHLY and FYNNEI. V was pared by 5 bases and J by 8 bases, with 15 bases between. The DNA of the CDR3 is TGTGCCAGCAGTCGGAACAGGGTGGCTGGGGAGCTGTTTTTT. Its protein product is CASSRNRVAGELFF.

The V gene is TRBV4-3, the J gene TRBJ1-3; 9 nucleotides match TRBD1. CDR1 and CDR2 (germline): LGHNA, YSLEER. The length of the CDR3 is 15 residues. The junction had 5 bases not matched to a gene; V was cut back by 1 base and J by 7 bases. In DNA form, the CDR3 reads TGCGCCAGCAGCCAAGGGTGGACAGGGGCCAACACCATATATTTT. This sequence encodes CASSQGWTGANTIYF.

The chain is built from TRBV5-6 and TRBJ1-2; 8 bases are shared with TRBD1. This CDR3 contains 15 residues. Germline V gene lookup returns CDR1 SGHDT and CDR2 YYEEEE. After removal of 3 bases from V and 8 bases from J, the junction contained 12 bases not matched to a gene. This chain's CDR3 is CASSSIQGGFDGYTF. Written as DNA, the CDR3 is TGTGCCAGCAGCTCTATACAGGGGGGCTTTGACGGCTACACCTTC.

V gene TRBV4-1 combines with J gene TRBJ1-2; 8 bases map to TRBD1. Germline CDR1 MGHRA, CDR2 YSYEKL. This CDR3 contains 16 residues. V was pared by 2 bases and J by 5 bases, with 10 bases of the junction left unmatched. Here the CDR3 reads CASSQPTQGAVYGYTF. The DNA for the CDR3 is TGCGCCAGCAGCCAACCGACCCAGGGGGCTGTTTATGGCTACACCTTC.

This clone was counted a single time. The chain joins TRBV2 to TRBJ1-2; D is unclear. This CDR3 comprises 12 residues. V gave up 4 bases and J gave up 8 bases, with 11 bases separating them. The V gene's germline CDR1 is SNHLY and CDR2 FYNNEI. The CDR3 DNA reads TGTGCCAGCAGTGTGGCGGTCGGCGGCTACACCTTC. Residues: CASSVAVGGYTF. Complete variable domain (other parts from reference TRBV2 and TRBJ1-2): EPEVTQTPSHQVTQMGQEVILRCVPISNHLYFYWYRQILGQKVEFLVSFYNNEISEKSEIFDDQFSVERPDGSNFTLKIRSTKLEDSAMYFCASSVAVGGYTFGSGTRLTVV.

This clone was counted a few times. J is TRBJ2-5 and V is TRBV2, with TRBD1 matching over 9 bases. Germline CDR1 SNHLY, CDR2 FYNNEI. The junction had 8 bases not matched to a gene; V was cut back by 7 bases and J by 5 bases. This CDR3 has 14 residues. The DNA of the CDR3 is TGTGCCAGCAAGCGAACAGGGGGCGTGGAGACCCAGTACTTC. It specifies CASKRTGGVETQYF.

This clone was seen only once. V and J are TRBV6-5 and TRBJ2-7, with 8 bases that match TRBD1. V trimming: 7 bases; J trimming: 6 bases; junction bases outside the gene matches: 2. Germline CDR1 reads MNHEY; CDR2 reads SVGAGI. The CDR3 runs to 11 residues. CDR3 region: CASNDRGEQYF. CDR3 DNA sequence: TGTGCCAGCAACGACAGGGGCGAGCAGTACTTC.

The chain links TRBV27 to TRBJ1-1, with D maybe TRBD1 (6 bases). Trimming cost V 2 bases and J 7 bases, with 11 bases left between them. Per germline, CDR1 MNHEY and CDR2 SMNVEV (reference sequence). The CDR3 has 13 amino acids. The CDR3 DNA follows: TGTGCCAGCAGTTTACGTAGGGGGTTTGAAGCTTTCTTT. This gives the protein CASSLRRGFEAFF.

This clone was counted many times. The chain carries TRBV4-1 and TRBJ1-1; the match to TRBD1 covers 7 bases. Trimming cost V 1 base and J 3 bases; bases outside gene matches: 2. The CDR3 has 14 amino acids. Germline V gene sequence: CDR1 MGHRA, CDR2 YSYEKL. CDR3: CASSQGQGYTEAFF. The CDR3 DNA is TGCGCCAGCAGCCAAGGACAGGGTTACACTGAAGCTTTCTTT.

CDR3 sequence: CASSRRVDEQFF. Written as DNA, the CDR3 is TGTGCCAGTAGTAGGCGGGTCGATGAGCAGTTCTTC. The chain employs TRBV19 and TRBJ2-1; tentatively, D is TRBD2 (5 bases). The germline V gene encodes CDR1 LNHDA and CDR2 SQIVND (reference sequence). This CDR3 comprises 12 residues. The V end lost 4 bases, the J end lost 8 bases, and 9 bases lay between the germline ends.

The chain couples TRBV3-1 (or the pseudogene TRBV3-2) to TRBJ2-2, with D maybe TRBD2 (5 bases). Looked up from germline, CDR1 is LGHDT and CDR2 is YNNKEL (reference sequence). The CDR3 has 12 amino acids. V dropped 4 bases and J dropped 9 bases, with 9 bases sitting between them. Here the CDR3 DNA reads TGTGCCAGCAGCCCTAGCCGCCGGGAGCTGTTTTTT. Translated, it gives CASSPSRRELFF.

CDR3 protein: CASMPVPSYEQYF. For the CDR3, the DNA is TGCGCCAGCATGCCGGTGCCCTCCTACGAGCAGTACTTC. J is TRBJ2-7 and V is TRBV5-1; D gene uncertain. Looked up from germline, CDR1 is SGHRS and CDR2 is YFSETQ. This CDR3 contains 13 residues. Between the trimmed V and J ends, which lost 6 bases and 0 bases, there was a span of 10 bases.

This clone was counted a few times. The chain couples TRBV9 to TRBJ2-5; 8 bases agree with TRBD1. The CDR3 extends over 15 amino acids. Germline V gene data show CDR1 as SGDLS and CDR2 as YYNGEE. V lost 4 bases and J lost 4; bases outside the gene matches: 9. DNA for the CDR3: TGTGCCAGCAGCTCCGGAGGGACAGGAGGAGAGACCCAGTACTTC. Protein product: CASSSGGTGGETQYF.

The chain uses TRBV27 and TRBJ1-6; 7 nucleotides match TRBD1. Germline CDR1 reads MNHEY; CDR2 reads SMNVEV (reference sequence). Losses at the gene ends were 5 bases for V and 9 bases for J; bases not matched to a gene: 16. The CDR3 contains 17 residues. The CDR3 DNA reads TGTGCCAGCAGTAGAATACAGGGGAAGATTACCGGTTCACCCCTCCACTTT. Translation: CASSRIQGKITGSPLHF.

V gene TRBV5-6 combines with J gene TRBJ1-3; possible D gene TRBD1, 5 bases. The CDR3 is made up of 14 amino acids. Between the trimmed V and J ends, which lost 0 bases and 2 bases, there was a span of 6 bases. Per germline, CDR1 SGHDT and CDR2 YYEEEE. The DNA for the CDR3 is TGTGCCAGCAGCTTGGGACAGACTGGAAACACCATATATTTT. Translated, it gives CASSLGQTGNTIYF.

The chain recombines TRBV7-8 with TRBJ1-6; no definite D call. Looked up from germline, CDR1 is SGHVS and CDR2 is FQNEAQ. V shed 3 bases and J shed 6 bases, with 12 bases lying between them. There are 15 residues in the CDR3. The CDR3, as DNA: TGTGCCAGCAGCTTTCTGAGACAAATTAATTCACCCCTCCACTTT. Residues: CASSFLRQINSPLHF.

The rearrangement uses TRBV7-2 and TRBJ1-2, with D perhaps matching TRBD1 (5 bases). Germline-derived CDR1 and CDR2 are SGHTA and FQGNSA. The CDR3 consists of 13 residues. Trimming took 5 bases from V and 8 from J, leaving 15 bases between them. The CDR3 DNA reads TGTGCCAGCAGCCCGGGGGGTGTGGACGGCTACACCTTC. This sequence encodes CASSPGGVDGYTF. Using reference TRBV7-2 and TRBJ1-2 for the parts outside the CDR3, the full variable domain is GAGVSQSPSNKVTEKGKDVELRCDPISGHTALYWYRQSLGQGLEFLIYFQGNSAPDKSGLPSDRFSAERTGGSVSTLTIQRTQQEDSAVYLCASSPGGVDGYTFGSGTRLTVV.